These 22 T cell receptor beta chains came from one sample sequenced in a study of shared clonotypes between healthy human individuals. Clones were sequenced by immunoSEQ multiplex PCR, and TCRdb holds only the in-frame ones, with some missing. The profile shows approximately 2.1 million clones, over 85% of them singletons. The sequencing input was naive CD4+ T cells from PBMCs. As to subset: CD45RA+ positively selected. These receptors were taken from a man younger than 35 in good health. Some clones in this sample may be carry-over from other donors' samples.

This clone was picked up a small number of times. The rearrangement joins TRBV6-5 to TRBJ1-2, with D perhaps matching TRBD1 (5 bases). The CDR3 has 14 amino acids. Trimming stripped 2 bases from V and 7 bases from J, with 14 bases between. Germline loops: CDR1 MNHEY, CDR2 SVGAGI. CDR3 bases: TGTGCCAGCAGTTACCCAGGGATCCTGGGTGGCTACACCTTC. Its protein product is CASSYPGILGGYTF.

The chain joins TRBV25-1 to TRBJ1-5; 10 nucleotides align to TRBD1. Germline CDR1 MGHDK, CDR2 SYGVNS. J lost 10 bases, V lost 8 bases, and 14 bases had no gene match. This CDR3 comprises 15 residues. The CDR3 is CASPPGQGWGVPQHF. The CDR3 coding sequence is TGTGCCAGCCCACCGGGACAGGGGTGGGGAGTCCCCCAGCATTTT. Supplemented by reference TRBV25-1 and TRBJ1-5, the full variable domain reads EADIYQTPRYLVIGTGKKITLECSQTMGHDKMYWYQQDPGMELHLIHYSYGVNSTEKGDLSSESTVSRIRTEHFPLTLESARPSHTSQYLCASPPGQGWGVPQHFGDGTRLSIL.

The chain joins TRBV5-1 to TRBJ2-2; D is ambiguous. The CDR3 consists of 14 residues. V was trimmed by 0 bases and J by 5 bases, leaving 8 bases between them. Per germline, CDR1 SGHRS and CDR2 YFSETQ. CDR3 residues: CASSLVAVTGELFF. CDR3 nucleotides: TGCGCCAGCAGCTTGGTGGCGGTGACCGGGGAGCTGTTTTTT.

The chain joins TRBV5-1 to TRBJ2-5; TRBD2 matches at 11 bases. CDR3 length: 15 residues. V was pared by 6 bases and J by 5 bases, with 9 bases of the junction left unmatched. Germline CDR1 reads SGHRS; CDR2 reads YFSETQ. CDR3 in DNA: TGCGCCAGCACCTACCTAGCGGGAGGTGTGGAGACCCAGTACTTC. Its protein product is CASTYLAGGVETQYF.

The CDR3 DNA reads TGTGCCACCAGTTTAGGACAGGGGAGCTCCTACGAGCAGTACTTC. Amino acids: CATSLGQGSSYEQYF. The chain is built from TRBV15 and TRBJ2-7; 9 bases agree with TRBD1. CDR3 length: 15 residues. J was trimmed by 0 bases and V by 6 bases; bases with no gene match: 6. Germline V gene data show CDR1 as LNHNV and CDR2 as YYDKDF (reference sequence).

The chain couples TRBV7-8 to TRBJ2-5; D is ambiguous. The CDR3 totals 15 residues. V lost 4 bases, J lost 5 bases, and 17 bases lay in between. Germline V lookup: CDR1 SGHVS, CDR2 FQNEAQ. The CDR3 nucleotides are TGTGCCAGCAGCTCAAAGAGGACCAAGGCCGAGACCCAGTACTTC. Translated, it gives CASSSKRTKAETQYF.

The chain has TRBV6-6 and TRBJ1-3; D is uncertain. The V end was cut by 2 bases, the J end by 0 bases, with 11 bases between. Germline CDR1 reads MNHNY; CDR2 reads SVGAGI (reference sequence). The CDR3 is 16 residues long. In DNA, the CDR3 is TGTGCCAGCAGTTACAGAACAGTGCACTCTGGAAACACCATATATTTT. The encoded protein is CASSYRTVHSGNTIYF.

Details on this clone: Different DNA sequences within this sample yield the same CDR3. V is TRBV5-1 and J is TRBJ2-2; no reliable D call. The CDR3 has 13 amino acids. Deletions cut 0 bases from V and 8 bases from J, with 8 bases between. Germline CDR1 SGHRS, CDR2 YFSETQ. The CDR3 bases are TGCGCCAGCAGCTTGGGGGTGTCAGGGGAGCTGTTTTTT. It is translated as CASSLGVSGELFF.

This chain joins TRBV28 and TRBJ1-5; D is perhaps TRBD1 (5 bases). Germline V gives CDR1 MDHEN, CDR2 SYDVKM. The CDR3 extends over 19 amino acids. Trimming took 5 bases from V and 2 from J, leaving 25 bases between them. The CDR3 loop reads CASSLPSAQGHIGNQPQHF. CDR3 in DNA: TGTGCCAGCAGTCTACCCTCGGCCCAAGGACATATTGGCAATCAGCCCCAGCATTTT.

This chain connects TRBV2 to TRBJ2-2; tentative D call: TRBD2 (6 bases). With 3 bases removed from V and 3 bases from J, the gap between germline ends came to 14 bases. The CDR3 spans 16 residues. Germline CDR1 SNHLY, CDR2 FYNNEI. CDR3 protein: CASSDRGRGDTGELFF. CDR3 sequence (DNA): TGTGCCAGCAGTGATCGGGGGAGAGGGGACACCGGGGAGCTGTTTTTT.

The rearrangement joins TRBV28 to TRBJ1-1; tentatively, D is TRBD1 (5 bases). CDR3 length: 13 amino acids. V was shortened by 11 bases and J by 0 bases, with 13 bases between the two germline ends. Per germline, CDR1 MDHEN and CDR2 SYDVKM. In nucleotides, the CDR3 is TGTGCCGTAACAGGTCAGATGAACACTGAAGCTTTCTTT. Its translation: CAVTGQMNTEAFF.

V and J are TRBV6-1 and TRBJ1-1; D might be TRBD1 (5 bases). CDR1 and CDR2 from the germline V gene are MNHNS and SASEGT. The V end was cut by 6 bases, the J end by 6 bases, with 14 bases between. The CDR3 spans 13 residues. CDR3 amino acids: CASRHDWDAEAFF. The CDR3, as DNA: TGTGCCAGCAGACACGACTGGGACGCTGAAGCTTTCTTT.

This chain links TRBV28 with TRBJ2-7; a weak D match, TRBD1 (6 bases). V was shortened by 7 bases and J by 4 bases, with 20 bases between the two germline ends. This CDR3 has 15 amino acids. CDR1 and CDR2 (germline): MDHEN, SYDVKM. DNA for the CDR3: TGTGCCAGCACTCTGGGAGTATATCAGGGGTACGAGCAGTACTTC. It encodes CASTLGVYQGYEQYF.

The chain has TRBV18 and TRBJ2-1; D unclear. Germline CDR1 is KGHSH and CDR2 is LQKENI. The CDR3 loop spans 13 amino acids. Trimming removed 2 bases from V and 8 bases from J, with 10 bases in between. This CDR3 reads CASSPGLRDEQFF. DNA of the CDR3: TGTGCCAGCTCACCAGGGTTGAGAGATGAGCAGTTCTTC.

This sequence joins TRBV14 and TRBJ1-3; D not resolved. CDR1 SGHDN and CDR2 FVKESK come from the germline V gene. This CDR3 spans 15 amino acids. Trimming pared 5 bases from V and 0 bases from J, leaving 11 bases between. The CDR3 here is CASSASNSSGNTIYF. CDR3 DNA: TGTGCCAGCAGCGCCTCAAACAGCTCTGGAAACACCATATATTTT.

This clone has just one count. The V gene is TRBV10-3, the J gene TRBJ2-1; TRBD2 aligns across 14 bases. V shed 11 bases and J 7 bases; nucleotides not matched to a gene: 10. Germline V gene sequence: CDR1 ENHRY, CDR2 SYGVKD. The CDR3 totals 15 residues. CDR3 loop: CASAGTSGSSNEQFF. CDR3 coding DNA: TGTGCCTCTGCGGGGACTAGCGGGAGTTCTAATGAGCAGTTCTTC.

V gene TRBV25-1 combines with J gene TRBJ1-1; D perhaps matches TRBD1 (6 bases). The CDR3 is 15 amino acids. Trimming took off 5 bases at V and 6 bases at J, with 19 bases between the two ends. Germline CDR1 reads MGHDK; CDR2 reads SYGVNS. The CDR3 region has the DNA TGTGCCAGCAGTTCCCAAAGGGGGGAGGGCTCTGAAGCTTTCTTT. The encoded protein is CASSSQRGEGSEAFF.

The chain joins TRBV30 to TRBJ2-2, with D possibly matching TRBD1 (6 bases). Per germline, CDR1 GTSNPN and CDR2 SVGIG (reference sequence). This CDR3 has 13 residues. DNA of the CDR3: TGTGCTTCTCGACAGGTTAACACCGGGGAGCTGTTTTTT. It specifies CASRQVNTGELFF.

This clone has only a few counts. The V and J genes are TRBV5-1 and TRBJ2-1, with 11 bases fitting TRBD2. CDR1 and CDR2 from the germline V gene are SGHRS and YFSETQ. Losses at the gene ends were 0 bases for V and 10 bases for J; bases not matched to a gene: 6. The CDR3 contains 15 residues. The CDR3 spells CASSLVTSGIGEQFF. In DNA form, the CDR3 reads TGCGCCAGCAGCTTGGTGACTAGCGGGATTGGGGAGCAGTTCTTC.

This clone was seen only once. This sequence joins TRBV5-6 and TRBJ1-1; no firm D call. Trimming took 0 bases from V and 7 from J, leaving 7 bases between them. This CDR3 region has 12 residues. The germline gives CDR1 SGHDT, CDR2 YYEEEE. In nucleotides, the CDR3 is TGTGCCAGCAGCTTGGATGGAGATGAAGCTTTCTTT. Protein product: CASSLDGDEAFF. Combining the CDR3 with reference TRBV5-6 and TRBJ1-1 gives the whole variable domain DAGVTQSPTHLIKTRGQQVTLRCSPKSGHDTVSWYQQALGQGPQFIFQYYEEEERQRGNFPDRFSGHQFPNYSSELNVNALLLGDSALYLCASSLDGDEAFFGQGTRLTVV.

This clone was seen only once. The genes are TRBV25-1 and TRBJ1-4; D is uncertain. This CDR3 is built from 13 residues. V dropped 4 bases and J dropped 4 bases, with 7 bases sitting between them. The V gene's germline CDR1 is MGHDK and CDR2 SYGVNS. Here the CDR3 reads CASSGAGNEKLFF. The CDR3 region has the DNA TGTGCCAGCAGTGGAGCGGGTAATGAAAAACTGTTTTTT.

This clone appeared once. The J gene is TRBJ2-1, the V gene TRBV6-5; possible D gene TRBD2, 6 bases. The CDR3 spans 15 residues. The V and J ends lost 2 bases and 7 bases respectively, with 15 bases between them. Germline CDR1 MNHEY, CDR2 SVGAGI. This CDR3 is CASSYVAEGSNEQFF. CDR3 coding DNA: TGTGCCAGCAGTTACGTCGCGGAGGGGTCGAATGAGCAGTTCTTC.